Each of the 14 T cell receptor beta chains below was sequenced from the same sample in a study of technical replicates of blood from a handful of donors. Method: immunoSEQ multiplex PCR; TCRdb's copy keeps in-frame clones and lacks some. The sample lists 75,000 to 100,000 clones, under 95% occurring once. Sequencing was done on a sample of T cells isolated from PBMCs. Receptor source: a human donor in good health.

The V gene is TRBV7-9, the J gene TRBJ2-7, with TRBD1 as a possible D gene (5 bases). The V end was cut by 3 bases, the J end by 2 bases, with 11 bases between. The germline gives CDR1 SEHNR, CDR2 FQNEAQ (reference sequence). This CDR3 is built from 14 residues. This CDR3 is CASSFSDRTYEQYF. In DNA, the CDR3 is TGTGCCAGCAGCTTTTCAGACAGAACCTACGAGCAGTACTTC. Full variable domain (missing parts from reference TRBV7-9 and TRBJ2-7): DTGVSQNPRHKITKRGQNVTFRCDPISEHNRLYWYRQTLGQGPEFLTYFQNEAQLEKSRLLSDRFSAERPKGSFSTLEIQRTEQGDSAMYLCASSFSDRTYEQYFGPGTRLTVT.

The chain joins TRBV7-7 to TRBJ2-7; 8 bases line up with TRBD1. Unmatched junction bases numbered 10, after V lost 2 bases and J lost 7 bases. Germline values: CDR1 SSHAT, CDR2 FNYEAQ (reference sequence). The length of the CDR3 is 15 residues. The CDR3 coding sequence is TGTGCCAGCAGCTTATCCGGGACAGGCCCTGGGGAGCAGTACTTC. It codes for CASSLSGTGPGEQYF.

The genes are TRBV4-1 and TRBJ1-1, with unresolved D. V was clipped by 3 bases and J by 5 bases, with 10 bases between them. CDR3 size: 13 residues. Germline V CDR1 and CDR2: MGHRA, YSYEKL. CDR3: CASSHEGETEAFF. The CDR3 DNA reads TGCGCCAGCAGCCATGAGGGTGAGACTGAAGCTTTCTTT.

The chain uses TRBV15 and TRBJ1-2, with D maybe TRBD1 (5 bases). The V gene lost 6 bases and the J gene lost 7 bases, with 24 bases spanning the gap. CDR1 is LNHNV, CDR2 YYDKDF, per germline (reference sequence). The CDR3 is made up of 16 amino acids. The CDR3 region has the DNA TGTGCCACCAGAAATGATTGGGGCAGCCCCTTGGGTGGCTACACCTTC. Translating it yields CATRNDWGSPLGGYTF.

This chain links TRBV4-1 with TRBJ2-1; TRBD2 matches at 11 bases. The V gene's germline CDR1 is MGHRA and CDR2 YSYEKL. The CDR3 is made up of 14 amino acids. Trimming cost V 6 bases and J 7 bases; bases outside gene matches: 5. CDR3 DNA: TGCGCCAGCAGAATACTAGCGGGAGCTAATGAGCAGTTCTTC. This encodes CASRILAGANEQFF.

The chain uses TRBV2 and TRBJ2-1, with 8 bases fitting TRBD2. The length of the CDR3 is 13 residues. V dropped 4 bases and J dropped 9; count of bases not matched to a gene: 5. Germline CDR1 reads SNHLY; CDR2 reads FYNNEI. The CDR3 DNA is TGTGCCAGCAGTGGCGGGAGGTACGGTGAGCAGTTCTTC. It specifies CASSGGRYGEQFF.

The chain joins TRBV7-9 to TRBJ2-1; D gene unclear. V was clipped by 4 bases and J by 2 bases, with 9 bases between them. This CDR3 contains 14 residues. The germline gives CDR1 SEHNR, CDR2 FQNEAQ (reference sequence). The CDR3 loop is CASSSPVTYNEQFF. CDR3 DNA: TGTGCCAGCAGCTCCCCAGTGACCTACAATGAGCAGTTCTTC. The whole variable domain, remainder taken from reference TRBV7-9 and TRBJ2-1, is DTGVSQNPRHKITKRGQNVTFRCDPISEHNRLYWYRQTLGQGPEFLTYFQNEAQLEKSRLLSDRFSAERPKGSFSTLEIQRTEQGDSAMYLCASSSPVTYNEQFFGPGTRLTVL.

V usage is TRBV6-1 and J usage is TRBJ2-7, with no clear D. The length of the CDR3 is 13 residues. V shed 7 bases and J shed 5 bases, with 15 bases lying between them. CDR1 and CDR2 from the germline V gene are MNHNS and SASEGT. CDR3 residues: CASISLSGNEQYF. CDR3 sequence (DNA): TGTGCCAGCATTAGTCTAAGTGGTAACGAGCAGTACTTC.

The chain's CDR3 is CASSPWDRDYEQYF. DNA of the CDR3: TGTGCCAGCAGCCCCTGGGACAGGGACTACGAGCAGTACTTC. The gene calls are TRBV5-5 and TRBJ2-7, with 9 bases aligning to TRBD1. The V and J ends lost 4 bases and 3 bases, in that order; junction bases with no gene match: 5. CDR1 is SGHKS, CDR2 YYEKEE, per germline (reference sequence). The CDR3 runs 14 residues.

The chain combines TRBV2 with TRBJ2-2; 7 nucleotides agree with TRBD2. Germline CDR1 reads SNHLY; CDR2 reads FYNNEI. With V trimmed by 4 bases and J by 5 bases, 7 bases remained unmatched. The CDR3 sequence is 15 residues long. This chain's CDR3 is CASSVRDYQTGELFF. CDR3 nucleotide sequence: TGTGCCAGCAGTGTCCGGGACTACCAAACCGGGGAGCTGTTTTTT.

The chain employs TRBV7-6 and TRBJ2-1; 10 bases are shared with TRBD2. CDR1 and CDR2 (germline): SGHVS, FNYEAQ. V lost 5 bases to trimming and J lost 9 bases; unmatched junction nucleotides: 7. The CDR3 extends over 14 amino acids. Here the CDR3 reads CASSPGLAFPEQFF. CDR3 bases: TGTGCCAGCAGCCCGGGACTAGCGTTTCCTGAGCAGTTCTTC.

J is TRBJ1-5 and V is TRBV4-1; TRBD1 aligns across 8 bases. The CDR3 has 16 residues. The trim removed 0 bases at V and 5 bases at J, leaving 6 bases unmatched. The germline gives CDR1 MGHRA, CDR2 YSYEKL. In DNA form, the CDR3 reads TGCGCCAGCAGCCAAGAAATTACAGGGGGTTATCAGCCCCAGCATTTT. Translated, it gives CASSQEITGGYQPQHF.

The J gene is TRBJ1-6, the V gene TRBV30; a possible D gene is TRBD1 (5 bases). CDR1 GTSNPN and CDR2 SVGIG come from the germline V gene (reference sequence). The CDR3 consists of 13 residues. With 4 bases removed from V and 8 bases from J, the gap between germline ends came to 12 bases. For the CDR3, the DNA is TGTGCCTGGAAAGGGGCAGGATATTCACCCCTCCACTTT. It encodes CAWKGAGYSPLHF.

V gene TRBV5-8 combines with J gene TRBJ2-7; TRBD1 aligns across 10 bases. Germline assignment: CDR1 SGHTS and CDR2 YDEGEE. The V segment lost 4 bases and the J segment 6 bases; nucleotides outside the gene matches: 4. The length of the CDR3 is 13 residues. The CDR3 region has the DNA TGTGCCAGCAGCGAGACAGGGGGCCGCGAGCAGTACTTC. Its translation: CASSETGGREQYF.